This entry features one T cell receptor beta chain sequence. Its target is not known. Data came from immunoSEQ multiplex PCR; TCRdb stores just in-frame clones and leaves some out. Among around 250,000 clones listed, roughly 90% were seen once. The data derive from a study of cytomegalovirus exposure and HLA in healthy donors. On the study more broadly: The same platform was used for the roughly 110 validation repertoires as for the roughly 670 first-cohort repertoires, as reported in a later analysis.

Overall study results and limits: Both high specificity and high sensitivity reportedly marked the classifier's diagnosis of cytomegalovirus status.

The source of this sequence is a woman under 30 in good health and CMV-seronegative. The sample consisted of PBMCs.

The CDR3 sequence: CASSPDSPNTEAFF. The CDR3 coding sequence is TGTGCCAGCAGCCCGGACAGCCCGAACACTGAAGCTTTCTTT. The rearrangement uses TRBV28 and TRBJ1-1; tentatively, D is TRBD1 (6 bases). V was shortened by 6 bases and J by 1 base, with 12 bases between the two germline ends. This CDR3 is 14 amino acids long. The germline V gene encodes CDR1 MDHEN and CDR2 SYDVKM.